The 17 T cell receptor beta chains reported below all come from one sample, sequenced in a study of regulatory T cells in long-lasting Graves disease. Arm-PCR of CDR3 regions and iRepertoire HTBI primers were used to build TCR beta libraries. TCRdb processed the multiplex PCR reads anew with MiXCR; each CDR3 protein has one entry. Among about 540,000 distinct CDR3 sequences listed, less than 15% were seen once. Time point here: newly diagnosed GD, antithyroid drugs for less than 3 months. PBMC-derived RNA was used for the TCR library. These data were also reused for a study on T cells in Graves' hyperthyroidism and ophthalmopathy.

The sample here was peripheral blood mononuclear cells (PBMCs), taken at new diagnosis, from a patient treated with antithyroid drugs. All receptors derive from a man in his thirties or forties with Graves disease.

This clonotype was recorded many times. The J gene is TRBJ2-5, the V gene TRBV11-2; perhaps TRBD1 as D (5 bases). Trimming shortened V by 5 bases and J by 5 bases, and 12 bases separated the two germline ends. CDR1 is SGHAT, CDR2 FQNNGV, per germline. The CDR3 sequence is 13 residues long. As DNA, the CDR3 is TGTGCCAGCAGCCCCCAGGGTCCGGAGACCCAGTACTTC. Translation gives CASSPQGPETQYF.

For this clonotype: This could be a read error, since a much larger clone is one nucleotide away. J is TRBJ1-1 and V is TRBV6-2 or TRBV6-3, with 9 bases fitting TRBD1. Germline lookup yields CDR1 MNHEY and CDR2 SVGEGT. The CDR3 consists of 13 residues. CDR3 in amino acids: CASSKTGGTEASF. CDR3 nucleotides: TGTGCCAGCAGTAAGACAGGGGGGACTGAAGCTTCCTTT.

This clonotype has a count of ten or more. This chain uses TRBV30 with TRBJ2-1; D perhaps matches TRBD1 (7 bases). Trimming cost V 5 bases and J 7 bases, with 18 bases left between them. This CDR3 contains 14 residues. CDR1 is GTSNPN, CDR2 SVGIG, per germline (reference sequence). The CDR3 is CAWGGGNRRNEQFF. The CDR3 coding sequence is TGTGCCTGGGGAGGGGGCAATCGACGGAATGAGCAGTTCTTC.

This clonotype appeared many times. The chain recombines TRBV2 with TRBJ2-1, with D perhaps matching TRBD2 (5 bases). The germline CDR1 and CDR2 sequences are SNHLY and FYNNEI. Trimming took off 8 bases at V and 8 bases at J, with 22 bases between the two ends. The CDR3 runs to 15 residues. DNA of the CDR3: TGTGCCAGCCCCGGGAACGAACGAAGATCCGATGAGCAGTTCTTC. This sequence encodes CASPGNERRSDEQFF.

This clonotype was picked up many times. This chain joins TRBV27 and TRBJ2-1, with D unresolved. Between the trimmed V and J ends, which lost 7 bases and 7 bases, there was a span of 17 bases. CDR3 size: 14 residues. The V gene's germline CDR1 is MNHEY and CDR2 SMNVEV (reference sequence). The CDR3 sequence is CASNHRDRKNEQFF. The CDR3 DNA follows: TGTGCCAGCAATCACCGCGATCGGAAGAATGAGCAGTTCTTC.

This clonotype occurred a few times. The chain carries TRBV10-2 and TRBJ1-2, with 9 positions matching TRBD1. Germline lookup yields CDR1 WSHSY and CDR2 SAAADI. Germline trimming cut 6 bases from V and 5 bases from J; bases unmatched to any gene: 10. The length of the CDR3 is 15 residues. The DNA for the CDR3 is TGCGCCAGCAGGAGCCGACAGGGGGATAGATATGGCTACACCTTC. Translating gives CASRSRQGDRYGYTF.

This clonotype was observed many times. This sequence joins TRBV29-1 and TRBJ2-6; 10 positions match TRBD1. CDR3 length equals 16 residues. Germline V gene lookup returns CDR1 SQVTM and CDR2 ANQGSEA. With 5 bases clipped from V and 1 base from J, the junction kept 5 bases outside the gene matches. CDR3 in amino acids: CSVTGQGRSGANVLTF. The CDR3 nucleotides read TGCAGCGTTACGGGACAGGGGAGGTCTGGGGCCAACGTCCTGACTTTC.

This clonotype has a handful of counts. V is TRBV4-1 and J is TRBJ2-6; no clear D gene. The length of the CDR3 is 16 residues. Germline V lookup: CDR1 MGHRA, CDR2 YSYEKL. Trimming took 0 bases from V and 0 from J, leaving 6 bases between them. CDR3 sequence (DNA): TGCGCCAGCAGCCAAGATATAGACTCTGGGGCCAACGTCCTGACTTTC. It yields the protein CASSQDIDSGANVLTF.

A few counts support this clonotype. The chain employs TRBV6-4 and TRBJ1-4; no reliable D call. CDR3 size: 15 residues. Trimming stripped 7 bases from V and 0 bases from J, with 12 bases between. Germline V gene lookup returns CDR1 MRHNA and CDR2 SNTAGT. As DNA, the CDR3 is TGTGCCAGCAAGCGGACGCTCGCAACTAATGAAAAACTGTTTTTT. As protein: CASKRTLATNEKLFF.

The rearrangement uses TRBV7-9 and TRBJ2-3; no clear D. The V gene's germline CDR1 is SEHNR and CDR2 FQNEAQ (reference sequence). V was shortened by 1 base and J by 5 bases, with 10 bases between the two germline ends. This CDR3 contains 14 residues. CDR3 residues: CASSLVKGRDTQYF. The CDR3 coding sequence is TGTGCCAGCAGCTTAGTGAAGGGTCGAGATACGCAGTATTTT.

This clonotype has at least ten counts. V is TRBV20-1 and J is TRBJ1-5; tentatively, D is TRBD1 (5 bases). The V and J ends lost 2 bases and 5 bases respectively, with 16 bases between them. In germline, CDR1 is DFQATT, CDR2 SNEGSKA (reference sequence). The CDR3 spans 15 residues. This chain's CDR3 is CSARPRGHPYQPQHF. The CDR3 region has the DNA TGCAGTGCTAGACCCCGAGGACACCCTTATCAGCCCCAGCATTTT.

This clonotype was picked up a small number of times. The CDR3 coding sequence is TGTGCCAGCAGCTTGGGGGAGCGGGAGATTGAGCAGTTCTTC. Translation: CASSLGEREIEQFF. J is TRBJ2-1 and V is TRBV5-4, with 8 nucleotides matching TRBD2. Germline assignment: CDR1 SGHNT and CDR2 YYREEE (reference sequence). The CDR3 runs to 14 residues. Germline trimming cut 0 bases from V and 9 bases from J; bases unmatched to any gene: 5. The complete variable domain, with remaining parts taken from reference TRBV5-4 and TRBJ2-1, reads ETGVTQSPTHLIKTRGQQVTLRCSSQSGHNTVSWYQQALGQGPQFIFQYYREEENGRGNFPPRFSGLQFPNYSSELNVNALELDDSALYLCASSLGEREIEQFFGPGTRLTVL.

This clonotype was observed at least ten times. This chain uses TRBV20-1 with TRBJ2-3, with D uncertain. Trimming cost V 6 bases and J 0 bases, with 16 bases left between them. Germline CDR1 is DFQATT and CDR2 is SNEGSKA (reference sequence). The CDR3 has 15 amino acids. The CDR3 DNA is TGCAGTGCCCCCTGGATACTCGCTAGCACAGATACGCAGTATTTT. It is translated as CSAPWILASTDTQYF.

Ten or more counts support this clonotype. CDR3 sequence (DNA): TGTGCCAGCAGGGGGACAGGGGGCGACGAGCAGTACTTC. It codes for CASRGTGGDEQYF. The rearrangement joins TRBV12-3 or TRBV12-4 to TRBJ2-7; 12 bases fit TRBD1. This CDR3 region has 13 residues. V gave up 6 bases and J gave up 5 bases; unmatched junction bases: 2.

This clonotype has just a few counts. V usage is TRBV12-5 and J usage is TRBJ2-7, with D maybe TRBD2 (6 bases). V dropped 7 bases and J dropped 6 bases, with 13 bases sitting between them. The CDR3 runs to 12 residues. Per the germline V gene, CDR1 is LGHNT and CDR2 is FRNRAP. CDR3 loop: CASALGGSEQYF. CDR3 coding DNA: TGTGCTAGTGCCCTGGGGGGAAGCGAGCAGTACTTC.

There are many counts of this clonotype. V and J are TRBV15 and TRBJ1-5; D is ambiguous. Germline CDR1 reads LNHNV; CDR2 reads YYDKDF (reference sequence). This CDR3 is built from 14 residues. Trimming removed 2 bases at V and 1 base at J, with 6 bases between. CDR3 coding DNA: TGTGCCACCAGCAGAAGCGACAGCAATCAGCCCCAGCATTTT. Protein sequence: CATSRSDSNQPQHF.

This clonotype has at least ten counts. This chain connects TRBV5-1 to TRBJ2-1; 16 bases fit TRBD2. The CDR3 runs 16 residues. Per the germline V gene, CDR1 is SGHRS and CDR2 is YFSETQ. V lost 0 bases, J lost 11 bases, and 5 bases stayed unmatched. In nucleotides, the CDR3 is TGCGCCAGCAGCTTGGCCGGGACTAGCGGGAGGGGCAAGCAGTTCTTC. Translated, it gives CASSLAGTSGRGKQFF. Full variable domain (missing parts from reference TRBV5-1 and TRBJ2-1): KAGVTQTPRYLIKTRGQQVTLSCSPISGHRSVSWYQQTPGQGLQFLFEYFSETQRNKGNFPGRFSGRQFSNSRSEMNVSTLELGDSALYLCASSLAGTSGRGKQFFGPGTRLTVL.